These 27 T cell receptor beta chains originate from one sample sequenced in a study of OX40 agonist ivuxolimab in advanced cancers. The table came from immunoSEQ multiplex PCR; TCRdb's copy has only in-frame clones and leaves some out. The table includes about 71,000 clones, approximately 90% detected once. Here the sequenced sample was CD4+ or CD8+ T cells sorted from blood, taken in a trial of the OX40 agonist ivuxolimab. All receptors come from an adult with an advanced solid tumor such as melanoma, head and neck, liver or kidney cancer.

DNA for the CDR3: TGCGCCAGCAGCTTGGTGGAGGGAAGGGAGTACGAGCAGTACTTC. This encodes CASSLVEGREYEQYF. V usage is TRBV5-1 and J usage is TRBJ2-7, with a possible D match to TRBD2 (6 bases). Germline assignment: CDR1 SGHRS and CDR2 YFSETQ. The V end lost 0 bases, the J end lost 4 bases, and 14 bases lay between the germline ends. The CDR3 has 15 residues.

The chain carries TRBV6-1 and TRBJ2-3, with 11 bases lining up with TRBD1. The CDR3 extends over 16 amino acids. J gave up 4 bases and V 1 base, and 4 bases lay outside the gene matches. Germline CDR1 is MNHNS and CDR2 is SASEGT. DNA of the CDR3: TGTGCCAGCAGTGAAGTTAGGACAGGGGGCGCAGATACGCAGTATTTT. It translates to CASSEVRTGGADTQYF.

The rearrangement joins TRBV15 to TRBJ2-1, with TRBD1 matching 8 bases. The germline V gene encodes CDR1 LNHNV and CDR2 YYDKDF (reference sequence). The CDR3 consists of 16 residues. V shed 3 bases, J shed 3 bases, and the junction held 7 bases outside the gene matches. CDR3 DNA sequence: TGTGCCACCAGCAGGGATGGACAGGGAAACTACAATGAGCAGTTCTTC. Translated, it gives CATSRDGQGNYNEQFF.

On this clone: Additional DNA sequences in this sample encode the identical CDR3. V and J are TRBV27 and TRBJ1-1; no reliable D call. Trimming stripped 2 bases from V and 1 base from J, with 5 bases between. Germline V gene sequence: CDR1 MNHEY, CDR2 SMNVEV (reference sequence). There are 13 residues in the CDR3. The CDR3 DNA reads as TGTGCCAGCAGTTTAGGACCGAACACTGAAGCTTTCTTT. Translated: CASSLGPNTEAFF.

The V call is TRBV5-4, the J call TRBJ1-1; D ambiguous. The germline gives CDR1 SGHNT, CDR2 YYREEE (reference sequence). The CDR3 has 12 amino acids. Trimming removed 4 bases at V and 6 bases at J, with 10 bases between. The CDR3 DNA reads TGTGCCAGCAGCGGACTTGCTGCTGAAGCTTTCTTT. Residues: CASSGLAAEAFF.

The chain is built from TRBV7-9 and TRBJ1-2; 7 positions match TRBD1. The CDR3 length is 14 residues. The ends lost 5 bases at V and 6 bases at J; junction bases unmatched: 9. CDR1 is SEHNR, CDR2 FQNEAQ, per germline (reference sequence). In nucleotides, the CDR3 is TGTGCCAGCAGCCCTATACAGGGGCTCGATGGCTACACCTTC. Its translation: CASSPIQGLDGYTF. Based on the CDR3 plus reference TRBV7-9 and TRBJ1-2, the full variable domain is DTGVSQNPRHKITKRGQNVTFRCDPISEHNRLYWYRQTLGQGPEFLTYFQNEAQLEKSRLLSDRFSAERPKGSFSTLEIQRTEQGDSAMYLCASSPIQGLDGYTFGSGTRLTVV.

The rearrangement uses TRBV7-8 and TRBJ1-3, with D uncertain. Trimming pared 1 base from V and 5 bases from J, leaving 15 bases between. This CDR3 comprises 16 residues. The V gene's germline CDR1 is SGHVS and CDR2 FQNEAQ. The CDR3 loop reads CASSLVWEGSRNTIYF. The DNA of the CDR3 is TGTGCCAGCAGCTTAGTCTGGGAGGGAAGCAGAAACACCATATATTTT.

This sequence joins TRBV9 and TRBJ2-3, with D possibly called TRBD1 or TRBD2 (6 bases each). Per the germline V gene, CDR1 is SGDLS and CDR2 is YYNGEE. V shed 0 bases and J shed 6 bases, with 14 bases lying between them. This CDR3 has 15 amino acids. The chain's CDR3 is CASSVEGGGFDTQYF. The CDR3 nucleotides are TGTGCCAGCAGCGTAGAAGGAGGGGGTTTTGATACGCAGTATTTT. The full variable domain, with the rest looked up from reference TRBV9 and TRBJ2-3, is DSGVTQTPKHLITATGQRVTLRCSPRSGDLSVYWYQQSLDQGLQFLIQYYNGEERAKGNILERFSAQQFPDLHSELNLSSLELGDSALYFCASSVEGGGFDTQYFGPGTRLTVL.

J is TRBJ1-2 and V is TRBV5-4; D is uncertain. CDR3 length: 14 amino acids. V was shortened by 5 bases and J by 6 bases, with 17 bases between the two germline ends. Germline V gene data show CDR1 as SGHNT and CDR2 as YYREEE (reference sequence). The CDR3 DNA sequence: TGTGCCAGCAGTTTTAGCATGGGTCAGGATGGCTACACCTTC. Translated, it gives CASSFSMGQDGYTF.

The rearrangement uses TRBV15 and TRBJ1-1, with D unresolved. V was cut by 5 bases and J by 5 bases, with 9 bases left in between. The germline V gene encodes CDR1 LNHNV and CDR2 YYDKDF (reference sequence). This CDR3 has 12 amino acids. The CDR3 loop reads CATSHRGTEAFF. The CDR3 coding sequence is TGTGCCACCAGCCATCGAGGGACTGAAGCTTTCTTT. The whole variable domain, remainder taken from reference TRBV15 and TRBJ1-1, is DAMVIQNPRYQVTQFGKPVTLSCSQTLNHNVMYWYQQKSSQAPKLLFHYYDKDFNNEADTPDNFQSRRPNTSFCFLDIRSPGLGDTAMYLCATSHRGTEAFFGQGTRLTVV.

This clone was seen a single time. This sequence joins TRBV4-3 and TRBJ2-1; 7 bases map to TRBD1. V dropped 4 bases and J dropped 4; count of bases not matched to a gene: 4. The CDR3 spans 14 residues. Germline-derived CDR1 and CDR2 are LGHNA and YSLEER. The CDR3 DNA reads TGCGCCAGCAGCCGGGACAGAAATTACAATGAGCAGTTCTTC. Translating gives CASSRDRNYNEQFF.

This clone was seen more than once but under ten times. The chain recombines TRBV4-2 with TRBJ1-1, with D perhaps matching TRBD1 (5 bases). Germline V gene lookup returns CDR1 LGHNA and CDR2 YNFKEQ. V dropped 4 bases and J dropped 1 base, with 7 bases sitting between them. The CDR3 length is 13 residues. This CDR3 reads CASSPGGNTEAFF. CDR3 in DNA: TGTGCCAGCAGCCCTGGGGGGAACACTGAAGCTTTCTTT.

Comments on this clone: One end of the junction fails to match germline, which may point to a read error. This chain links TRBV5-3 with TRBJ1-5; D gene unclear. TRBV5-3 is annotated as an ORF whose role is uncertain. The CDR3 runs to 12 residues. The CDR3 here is CASSLSPGPQHF. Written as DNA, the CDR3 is TGTGCCAGCAGCTTATCCCCCGGGCCCCAGCATTTT.

The CDR3 sequence is CASSQGTSGGVETQYF. CDR3 DNA: TGCGCCAGCAGCCAAGGAACTAGCGGAGGGGTAGAGACCCAGTACTTC. The chain employs TRBV4-3 and TRBJ2-5, with 8 nucleotides matching TRBD2. CDR1 is LGHNA, CDR2 YSLEER, per germline. J was trimmed by 4 bases and V by 1 base; bases with no gene match: 8. The CDR3 consists of 16 residues.

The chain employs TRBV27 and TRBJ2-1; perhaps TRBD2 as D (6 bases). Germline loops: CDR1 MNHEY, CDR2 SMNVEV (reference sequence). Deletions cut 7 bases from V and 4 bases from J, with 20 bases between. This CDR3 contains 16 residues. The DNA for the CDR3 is TGTGCCAGCAAGGGCGGGACGGGACGCGTATACAATGAGCAGTTCTTC. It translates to CASKGGTGRVYNEQFF.

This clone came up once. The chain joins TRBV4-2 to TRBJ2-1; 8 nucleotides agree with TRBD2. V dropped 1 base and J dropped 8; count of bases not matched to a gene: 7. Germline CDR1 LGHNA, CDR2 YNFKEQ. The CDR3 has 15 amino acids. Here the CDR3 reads CASSQVLETSDEQFF. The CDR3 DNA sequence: TGTGCCAGCAGCCAAGTCTTGGAGACTAGCGATGAGCAGTTCTTC.

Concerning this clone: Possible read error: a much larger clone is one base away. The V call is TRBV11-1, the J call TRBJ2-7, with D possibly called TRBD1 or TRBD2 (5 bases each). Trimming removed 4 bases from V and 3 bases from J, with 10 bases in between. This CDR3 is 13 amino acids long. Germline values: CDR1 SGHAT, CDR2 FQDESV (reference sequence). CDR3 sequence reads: CASSSGPNYEQYF. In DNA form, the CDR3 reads TGTGCCAGCAGCTCGGGACCGAACTACGAGCAGTACTTC. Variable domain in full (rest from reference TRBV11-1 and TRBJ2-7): EAEVAQSPRYKITEKSQAVAFWCDPISGHATLYWYRQILGQGPELLVQFQDESVVDDSQLPKDRFSAERLKGVDSTLKIQPAELGDSAMYLCASSSGPNYEQYFGPGTRLTVT.

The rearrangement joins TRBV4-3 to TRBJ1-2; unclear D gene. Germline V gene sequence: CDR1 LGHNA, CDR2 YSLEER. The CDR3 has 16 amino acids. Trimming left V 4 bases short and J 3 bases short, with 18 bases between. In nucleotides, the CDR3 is TGCGCCAGCAGCCCCCAGGACGGAGTGTATGACTATGGCTACACCTTC. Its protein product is CASSPQDGVYDYGYTF.

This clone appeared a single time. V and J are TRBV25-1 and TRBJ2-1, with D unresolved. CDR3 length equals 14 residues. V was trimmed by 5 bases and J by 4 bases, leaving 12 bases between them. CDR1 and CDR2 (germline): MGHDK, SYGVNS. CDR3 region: CASSSLVGYNEQFF. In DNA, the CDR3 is TGTGCCAGCAGTTCCCTAGTTGGGTACAATGAGCAGTTCTTC.

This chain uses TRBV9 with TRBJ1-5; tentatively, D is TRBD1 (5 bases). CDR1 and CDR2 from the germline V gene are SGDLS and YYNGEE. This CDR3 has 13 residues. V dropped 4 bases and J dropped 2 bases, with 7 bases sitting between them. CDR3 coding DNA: TGTGCCAGCAGCTCGACAGGCAATCAGCCCCAGCATTTT. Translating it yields CASSSTGNQPQHF. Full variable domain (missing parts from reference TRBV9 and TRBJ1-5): DSGVTQTPKHLITATGQRVTLRCSPRSGDLSVYWYQQSLDQGLQFLIQYYNGEERAKGNILERFSAQQFPDLHSELNLSSLELGDSALYFCASSSTGNQPQHFGDGTRLSIL.

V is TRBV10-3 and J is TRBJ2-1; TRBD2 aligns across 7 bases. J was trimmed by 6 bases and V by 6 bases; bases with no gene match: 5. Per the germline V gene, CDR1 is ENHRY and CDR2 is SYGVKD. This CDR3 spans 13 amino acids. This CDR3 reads CAIRGGLGNEQFF. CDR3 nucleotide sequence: TGTGCCATCAGGGGGGGGTTGGGCAATGAGCAGTTCTTC.

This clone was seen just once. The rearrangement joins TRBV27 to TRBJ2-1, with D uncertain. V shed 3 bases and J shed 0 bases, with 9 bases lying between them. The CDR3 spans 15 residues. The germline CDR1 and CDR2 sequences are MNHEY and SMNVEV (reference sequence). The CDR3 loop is CASSFVLSSYNEQFF. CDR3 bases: TGTGCCAGCAGTTTCGTCCTGAGCTCCTACAATGAGCAGTTCTTC.

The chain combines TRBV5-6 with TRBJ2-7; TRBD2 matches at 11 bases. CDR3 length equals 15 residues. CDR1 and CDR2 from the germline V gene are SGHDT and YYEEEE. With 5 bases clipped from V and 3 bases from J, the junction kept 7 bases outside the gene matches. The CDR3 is CASSLSTSGVYEQYF. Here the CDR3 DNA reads TGTGCCAGCAGTCTCTCGACTAGCGGGGTCTACGAGCAGTACTTC.

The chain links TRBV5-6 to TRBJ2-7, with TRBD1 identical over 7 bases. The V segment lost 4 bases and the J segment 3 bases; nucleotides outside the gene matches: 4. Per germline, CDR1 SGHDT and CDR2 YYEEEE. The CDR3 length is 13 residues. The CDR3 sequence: CASSRGGDYEQYF. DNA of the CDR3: TGTGCCAGCAGCCGAGGGGGCGACTACGAGCAGTACTTC.

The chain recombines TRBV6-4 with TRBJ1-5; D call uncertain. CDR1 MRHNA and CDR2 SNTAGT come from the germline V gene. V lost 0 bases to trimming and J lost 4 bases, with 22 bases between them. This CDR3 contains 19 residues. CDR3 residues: CASSDSRRNQDFENQPQHF. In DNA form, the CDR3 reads TGTGCCAGCAGTGACTCGAGGCGGAATCAGGACTTCGAGAATCAGCCCCAGCATTTT.

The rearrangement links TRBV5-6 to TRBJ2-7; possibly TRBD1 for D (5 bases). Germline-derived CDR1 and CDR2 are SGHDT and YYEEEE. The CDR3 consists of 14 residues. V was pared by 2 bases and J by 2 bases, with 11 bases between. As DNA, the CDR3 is TGTGCCAGCAGCTTCCCGGACAAGACCTACGAGCAGTACTTC. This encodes CASSFPDKTYEQYF. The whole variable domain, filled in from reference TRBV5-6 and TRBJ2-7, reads DAGVTQSPTHLIKTRGQQVTLRCSPKSGHDTVSWYQQALGQGPQFIFQYYEEEERQRGNFPDRFSGHQFPNYSSELNVNALLLGDSALYLCASSFPDKTYEQYFGPGTRLTVT.

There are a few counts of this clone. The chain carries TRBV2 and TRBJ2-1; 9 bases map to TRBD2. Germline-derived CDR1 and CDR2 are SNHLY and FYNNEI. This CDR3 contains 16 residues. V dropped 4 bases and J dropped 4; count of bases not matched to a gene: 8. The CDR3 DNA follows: TGTGCCAGCAGTGCAGAAATAGCGGGAGTGTACAATGAGCAGTTCTTC. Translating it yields CASSAEIAGVYNEQFF. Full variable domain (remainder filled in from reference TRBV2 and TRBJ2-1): EPEVTQTPSHQVTQMGQEVILRCVPISNHLYFYWYRQILGQKVEFLVSFYNNEISEKSEIFDDQFSVERPDGSNFTLKIRSTKLEDSAMYFCASSAEIAGVYNEQFFGPGTRLTVL.